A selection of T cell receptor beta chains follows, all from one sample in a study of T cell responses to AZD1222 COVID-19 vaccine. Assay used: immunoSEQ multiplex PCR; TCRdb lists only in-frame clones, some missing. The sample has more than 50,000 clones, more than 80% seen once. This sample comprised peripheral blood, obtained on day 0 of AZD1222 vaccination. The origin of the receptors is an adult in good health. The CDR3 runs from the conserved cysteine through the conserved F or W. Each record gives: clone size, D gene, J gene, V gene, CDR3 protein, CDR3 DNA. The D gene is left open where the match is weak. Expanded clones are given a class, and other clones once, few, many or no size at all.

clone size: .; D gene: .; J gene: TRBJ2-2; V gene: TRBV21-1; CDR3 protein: CASSGPKGAGTGELFF; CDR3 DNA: TGTGCCAGCAGTGGGCCGAAGGGGGCTGGCACCGGGGAGCTGTTTTTT
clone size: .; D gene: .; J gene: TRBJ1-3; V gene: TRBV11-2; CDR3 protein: CASSLGVSGNTIYF; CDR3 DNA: TGTGCCAGCAGCTTAGGGGTCTCTGGAAACACCATATATTTT
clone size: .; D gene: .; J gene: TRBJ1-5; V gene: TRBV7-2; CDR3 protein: CASSPSGGNQPQHF; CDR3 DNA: TGTGCCAGCAGCCCGTCCGGGGGCAACCAGCCCCAGCATTTT
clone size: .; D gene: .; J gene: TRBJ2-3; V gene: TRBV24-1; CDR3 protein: CATKPAGSTDTQYF; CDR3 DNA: TGTGCCACTAAACCAGCGGGTAGCACAGATACGCAGTATTTT
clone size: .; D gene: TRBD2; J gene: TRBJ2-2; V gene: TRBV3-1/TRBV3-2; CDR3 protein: CASSQGLVNTGELFF; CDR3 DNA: TGTGCCAGCAGCCAGGGACTAGTAAACACCGGGGAGCTGTTTTTT
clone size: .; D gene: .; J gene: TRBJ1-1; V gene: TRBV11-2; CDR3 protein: CASSLGVGQKAFF; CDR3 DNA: TGTGCCAGCAGCTTAGGAGTCGGGCAGAAAGCTTTCTTT
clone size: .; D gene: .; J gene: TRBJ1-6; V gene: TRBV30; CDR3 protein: CAWSVLVGSGGGSPLHF; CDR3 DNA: TGTGCCTGGAGTGTACTTGTGGGGAGCGGCGGAGGATCACCCCTCCACTTT
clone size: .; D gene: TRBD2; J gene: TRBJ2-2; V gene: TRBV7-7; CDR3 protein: CASSPTSGTFGELFF; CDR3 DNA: TGTGCCAGCAGCCCGACTAGCGGGACGTTCGGGGAGCTGTTTTTT
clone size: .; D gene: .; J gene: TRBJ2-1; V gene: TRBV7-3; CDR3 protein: CASSFGQYNEQFF; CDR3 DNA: TGTGCCAGCAGCTTCGGACAATACAATGAGCAGTTCTTC
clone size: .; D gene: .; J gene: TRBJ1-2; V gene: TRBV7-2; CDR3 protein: CASSGTQGTNYGYTF; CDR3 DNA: TGTGCCAGCAGCGGAACGCAGGGAACTAACTATGGCTACACCTTC
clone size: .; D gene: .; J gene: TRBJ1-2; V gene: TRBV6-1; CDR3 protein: CASSEPGLGTRGYTF; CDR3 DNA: TGTGCCAGCAGTGAACCGGGCCTGGGTACGCGCGGCTACACCTTC
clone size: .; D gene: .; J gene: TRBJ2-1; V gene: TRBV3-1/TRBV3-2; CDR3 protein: CASSPGGIRLQQFF; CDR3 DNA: TGTGCCAGCAGCCCGGGTGGGATCCGGCTTCAGCAGTTCTTC
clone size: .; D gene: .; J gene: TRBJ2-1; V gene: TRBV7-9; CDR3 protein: CASSSGGSYNEQFF; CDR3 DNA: TGTGCCAGCAGCTCCGGCGGCTCCTACAATGAGCAGTTCTTC
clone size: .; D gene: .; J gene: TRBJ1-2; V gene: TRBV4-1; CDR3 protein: CASSQEQAAGQNYGYTF; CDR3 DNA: TGCGCCAGCAGCCAAGAACAGGCGGCCGGACAGAACTATGGCTACACCTTC
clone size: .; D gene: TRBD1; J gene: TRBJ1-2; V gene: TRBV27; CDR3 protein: CASSPWTGENYGYTF; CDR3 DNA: TGTGCCAGCAGTCCCTGGACAGGGGAGAACTATGGCTACACCTTC
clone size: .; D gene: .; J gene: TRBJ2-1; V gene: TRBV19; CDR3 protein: CASSTHRSGSYNEQFF; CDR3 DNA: TGTGCCAGTAGTACCCACCGTAGCGGCTCCTACAATGAGCAGTTCTTC
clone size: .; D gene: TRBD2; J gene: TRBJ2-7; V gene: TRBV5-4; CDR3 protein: CASSSGTSGRAWEQYF; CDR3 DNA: TGTGCCAGCAGCTCCGGGACTAGCGGGAGGGCCTGGGAGCAGTACTTC
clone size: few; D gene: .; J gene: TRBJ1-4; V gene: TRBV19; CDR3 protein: CASSIDGFRGRELFF; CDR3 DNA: TGTGCCAGTAGTATTGACGGATTCCGGGGGAGAGAACTGTTTTTT
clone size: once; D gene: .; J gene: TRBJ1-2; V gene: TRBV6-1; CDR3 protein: CASSDTANYGYTF; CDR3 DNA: TGTGCCAGCAGTGATACAGCCAACTATGGCTACACCTTC
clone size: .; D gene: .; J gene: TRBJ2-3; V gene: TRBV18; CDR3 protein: CASSRGENEQYF; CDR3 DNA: TGTGCCAGCTCCCGGGGAGAGAACGAGCAGTATTTT
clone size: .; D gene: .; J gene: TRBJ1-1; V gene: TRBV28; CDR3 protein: CASSFQGEAFF; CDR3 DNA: TGTGCCAGCAGTTTTCAGGGTGAAGCTTTCTTT
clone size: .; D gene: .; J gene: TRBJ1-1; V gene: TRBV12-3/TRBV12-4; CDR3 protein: CASSIRVSEAFF; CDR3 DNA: TGTGCCAGCAGTATCAGGGTTTCTGAAGCTTTCTTT
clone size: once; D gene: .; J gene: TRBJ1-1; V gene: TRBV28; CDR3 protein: CASSAFGSIRRTEAFF; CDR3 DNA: TGTGCCAGCAGTGCCTTCGGGTCAATCAGGAGGACTGAAGCTTTCTTT
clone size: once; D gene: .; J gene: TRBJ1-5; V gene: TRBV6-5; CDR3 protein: CASTPRGGQPQHF; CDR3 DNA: TGTGCCAGCACCCCACGGGGTGGTCAGCCCCAGCATTTT
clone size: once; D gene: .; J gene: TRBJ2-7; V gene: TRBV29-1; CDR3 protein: CSAGGGRGNDEQYF; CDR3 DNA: TGCAGCGCCGGAGGGGGGAGAGGCAACGACGAGCAGTACTTC
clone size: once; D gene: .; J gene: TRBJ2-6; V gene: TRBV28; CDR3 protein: CASFRSGANVLTF; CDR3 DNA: TGTGCCAGCTTCAGGTCTGGGGCCAACGTCCTGACTTTC
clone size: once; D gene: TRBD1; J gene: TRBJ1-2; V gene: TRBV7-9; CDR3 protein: CASSYGQGKNYGYTF; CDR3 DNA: TGTGCCAGCAGCTACGGACAGGGGAAGAACTATGGCTACACCTTC
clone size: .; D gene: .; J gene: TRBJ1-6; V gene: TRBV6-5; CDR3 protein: CASTAYYNSPLHF; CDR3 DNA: TGTGCCAGCACTGCTTATTATAATTCACCCCTCCACTTT
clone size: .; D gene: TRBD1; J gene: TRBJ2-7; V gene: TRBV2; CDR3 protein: CARGQGSSYEQYF; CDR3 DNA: TGTGCCAGGGGACAGGGATCCTCCTACGAGCAGTACTTC
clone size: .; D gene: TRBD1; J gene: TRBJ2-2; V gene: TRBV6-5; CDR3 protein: CASRTGVANTGELFF; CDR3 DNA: TGTGCCAGCAGGACAGGGGTTGCGAACACCGGGGAGCTGTTTTTT
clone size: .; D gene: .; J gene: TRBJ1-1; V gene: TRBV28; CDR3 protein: CASSLSRTEAFF; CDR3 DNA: TGTGCCAGCAGTTTAAGTCGTACTGAAGCTTTCTTT
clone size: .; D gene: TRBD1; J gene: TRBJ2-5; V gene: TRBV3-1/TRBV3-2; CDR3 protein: CASRPQGRETQYF; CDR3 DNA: TGTGCCAGCCGCCCACAGGGGAGAGAGACCCAGTACTTC
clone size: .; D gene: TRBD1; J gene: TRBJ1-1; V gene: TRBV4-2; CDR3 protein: CASSFGTANTEAFF; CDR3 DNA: TGTGCCAGCAGCTTCGGGACAGCTAACACTGAAGCTTTCTTT
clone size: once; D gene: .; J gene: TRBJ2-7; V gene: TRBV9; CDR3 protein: CASSVGFDPTYEQYF; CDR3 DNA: TGTGCCAGCAGCGTAGGCTTTGACCCCACCTACGAGCAGTACTTC
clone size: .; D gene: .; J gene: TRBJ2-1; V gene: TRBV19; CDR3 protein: CASSIAVYNEQFF; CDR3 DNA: TGTGCCAGTAGTATCGCGGTTTACAATGAGCAGTTCTTC